These 4 T cell receptor beta chains share one sample of origin, sequenced in a study of OX40 agonist ivuxolimab in advanced cancers. Method: immunoSEQ multiplex PCR; TCRdb's copy keeps in-frame clones and lacks some. This table has roughly 80,000 clones, around 88% appearing once. This specimen consisted of CD4+ or CD8+ T cells sorted from blood, obtained in a trial of the OX40 agonist ivuxolimab. Source of these receptors: an adult with an advanced solid tumor such as melanoma, head and neck, liver or kidney cancer.

The chain is built from TRBV18 and TRBJ2-7, with 7 bases aligning to TRBD1. V lost 2 bases, J lost 5 bases, and 0 bases stayed unmatched. CDR1 and CDR2 (germline): KGHSH, LQKENI. The CDR3 has 12 amino acids. This CDR3 reads CASSPDRDEQYF. The CDR3 bases are TGTGCCAGCTCACCAGACAGGGACGAGCAGTACTTC.

The rearrangement links TRBV19 to TRBJ2-5, with D tentatively TRBD1 (6 bases). With 10 bases removed from V and 1 base from J, the gap between germline ends came to 10 bases. Germline CDR1 reads LNHDA; CDR2 reads SQIVND (reference sequence). CDR3 length equals 12 residues. CDR3: CAKRGGQETQYF. The CDR3 DNA sequence: TGTGCCAAACGAGGGGGCCAAGAGACCCAGTACTTC.

The chain employs TRBV28 and TRBJ1-5, with unresolved D. Between the trimmed V and J ends, which lost 6 bases and 4 bases, there was a span of 10 bases. CDR1 is MDHEN and CDR2 is SYDVKM in the germline V gene. CDR3 length equals 13 residues. For the CDR3, the DNA is TGTGCCAGCAGGGCGGTCCTAAATCAGCCCCAGCATTTT. This gives the protein CASRAVLNQPQHF.

The chain is built from TRBV6-6 and TRBJ2-7, with D perhaps TRBD1 (5 bases). CDR1 and CDR2 (germline): MNHNY, SVGAGI (reference sequence). The CDR3 is 12 amino acids. Trimming stripped 4 bases from V and 3 bases from J, with 7 bases between. This CDR3 reads CASSSGNYEQYF. As DNA, the CDR3 is TGTGCCAGCAGTTCAGGGAACTACGAGCAGTACTTC.